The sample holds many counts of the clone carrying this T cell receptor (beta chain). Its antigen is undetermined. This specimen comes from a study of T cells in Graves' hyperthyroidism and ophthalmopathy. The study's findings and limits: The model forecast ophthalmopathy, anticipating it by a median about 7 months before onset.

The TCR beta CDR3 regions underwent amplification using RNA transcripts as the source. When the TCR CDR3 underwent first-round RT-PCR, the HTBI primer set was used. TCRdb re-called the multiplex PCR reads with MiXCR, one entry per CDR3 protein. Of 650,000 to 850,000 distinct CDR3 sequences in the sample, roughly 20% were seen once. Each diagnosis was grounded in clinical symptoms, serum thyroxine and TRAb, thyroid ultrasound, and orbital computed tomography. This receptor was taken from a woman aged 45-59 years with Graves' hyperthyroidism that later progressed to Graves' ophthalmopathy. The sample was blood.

The CDR3 reads CASSPYFHLESTEAFF. In DNA, the CDR3 is TGTGCCAGCTCACCGTACTTTCATTTAGAGAGCACTGAAGCTTTCTTT. The J gene is TRBJ1-1, the V gene TRBV18; D not resolved. Germline CDR1 reads KGHSH; CDR2 reads LQKENI. There are 16 residues in the CDR3. V was shortened by 3 bases and J by 4 bases, with 18 bases between the two germline ends.